This T cell receptor (beta chain) appears in the sequencing data of a study of cytomegalovirus exposure and HLA in healthy donors. This clone was found a few times. PCR was performed using 60 Vbeta and 13 Jbeta primers. Clones were sequenced by immunoSEQ multiplex PCR, and TCRdb holds only the in-frame ones, with some missing. The sample lists approximately 160,000 clones; over 70% were seen once. V lost 2 bases to trimming and J lost 4 bases; unmatched junction nucleotides: 12. Germline values: CDR1 MNHEY, CDR2 SMNVEV (reference sequence). The CDR3 totals 18 residues. The sample comprised PBMCs. The origin of this receptor is a man younger than 45 in good health and CMV-seropositive. The chain joins TRBV27 to TRBJ2-3; 10 bases line up with TRBD2. CDR3 nucleotides: TGTGCCAGCAGTTTAGGTGTTAGCGGGGGGCCGGGCGCAGATACGCAGTATTTT. Its translation: CASSLGVSGGPGADTQYF.